One sample yielded the 30 T cell receptor beta chains listed below, sequenced in a study of blood T cells in healthy people across ages. Next came a second PCR, run for 7 to 11 cycles, which used a sample-barcoded 5' primer along with a J-beta primer mix. TCRdb re-derived calls from the 5' RACE reads in MiXCR, one entry per CDR3 protein. The table lists 650,000 to 1,000,000 distinct CDR3 sequences, about 37% of them singletons. The sample was blood. The receptors originated from a man aged 18 to 30 in good health.

This clonotype was seen a few times. The chain recombines TRBV20-1 with TRBJ2-1; the D gene could be TRBD1 or TRBD2 (5 bases each). The V end lost 6 bases, the J end lost 0 bases, and 21 bases lay between the germline ends. This CDR3 is built from 17 residues. Germline V gene lookup returns CDR1 DFQATT and CDR2 SNEGSKA (reference sequence). Here the CDR3 DNA reads TGCAGTGCCAACCCAGGGAGTGGCTTGGGCTCCTACAATGAGCAGTTCTTC. It translates to CSANPGSGLGSYNEQFF.

This clonotype showed up many times. This chain joins TRBV7-9 and TRBJ2-1; 8 nucleotides match TRBD1. The CDR3 extends over 15 amino acids. With 4 bases clipped from V and 6 bases from J, the junction kept 8 bases outside the gene matches. The germline gives CDR1 SEHNR, CDR2 FQNEAQ (reference sequence). The CDR3 DNA is TGTGCCAGCAGCTCTCCGGGACAGGCCTCCAATGAGCAGTTCTTC. Translated: CASSSPGQASNEQFF.

This clonotype was found once. The chain links TRBV7-2 to TRBJ1-6; TRBD1 is a possible D gene (6 bases). The germline V gene encodes CDR1 SGHTA and CDR2 FQGNSA. Trimming took off 5 bases at V and 9 bases at J, with 23 bases between the two ends. This CDR3 region has 17 residues. The CDR3 reads CASSPTWDTARFSPLHF. DNA for the CDR3: TGTGCCAGCAGCCCAACCTGGGACACAGCACGATTTTCACCCCTCCACTTT. Using reference TRBV7-2 and TRBJ1-6 for the parts outside the CDR3, the full variable domain is GAGVSQSPSNKVTEKGKDVELRCDPISGHTALYWYRQSLGQGLEFLIYFQGNSAPDKSGLPSDRFSAERTGGSVSTLTIQRTQQEDSAVYLCASSPTWDTARFSPLHFGNGTRLTVT.

The gene calls are TRBV25-1 and TRBJ1-4, with unresolved D. Germline V gene data show CDR1 as MGHDK and CDR2 as SYGVNS. V was pared by 5 bases and J by 2 bases, with 9 bases between. This CDR3 is 14 amino acids long. CDR3 sequence reads: CASSPSPTNEKLFF. CDR3 DNA: TGTGCCAGCAGTCCCAGTCCCACTAATGAAAAACTGTTTTTT. The whole variable domain, remainder taken from reference TRBV25-1 and TRBJ1-4, is EADIYQTPRYLVIGTGKKITLECSQTMGHDKMYWYQQDPGMELHLIHYSYGVNSTEKGDLSSESTVSRIRTEHFPLTLESARPSHTSQYLCASSPSPTNEKLFFGSGTQLSVL.

Remarks on this clonotype: A much larger clone sits a single nucleotide away, making a read error possible. V and J are TRBV12-5 and TRBJ2-5; D gene ambiguous. The germline gives CDR1 LGHNT, CDR2 FRNRAP. The CDR3 runs to 14 residues. The ends were cut back, 7 bases at V and 2 bases at J, with 14 bases in the middle. The CDR3 here is CASAAGGPQETQYF. In DNA, the CDR3 is TGTGCTAGTGCCGCTGGCGGTCCACAAGAGACCCAGTACTTC. Full variable domain (missing parts from reference TRBV12-5 and TRBJ2-5): DARVTQTPRHKVTEMGQEVTMRCQPILGHNTVFWYRQTMMQGLELLAYFRNRAPLDDSGMPKDRFSAEMPDATLATLKIQPSEPRDSAVYFCASAAGGPQETQYFGPGTRLLVL.

In this sample, this clonotype turned up a few times. The gene calls are TRBV7-2 and TRBJ1-2, with D maybe TRBD1 (5 bases). The length of the CDR3 is 13 residues. The germline V and J ends were trimmed by 5 bases and 4 bases, with 11 bases remaining between them. In germline, CDR1 is SGHTA, CDR2 FQGNSA. The CDR3: CASSPTEPYGYTF. The CDR3 DNA sequence: TGTGCCAGCAGCCCGACAGAACCCTATGGCTACACCTTC.

In its sample, this clonotype was seen many times. This chain links TRBV12-3 or TRBV12-4 with TRBJ2-3; TRBD2 matches at 12 bases. The CDR3 has 16 amino acids. V lost 5 bases to trimming and J lost 5 bases; unmatched junction nucleotides: 8. The CDR3 is CASSPGLAGNGDTQYF. The DNA for the CDR3 is TGTGCCAGCAGTCCCGGACTAGCGGGAAATGGAGATACGCAGTATTTT.

This clonotype was recorded once. The chain employs TRBV30 and TRBJ1-5; weak D call: TRBD1 (5 bases). This CDR3 is built from 14 residues. The germline V gene has CDR1 GTSNPN and CDR2 SVGIG (reference sequence). V was clipped by 0 bases and J by 9 bases, with 15 bases between them. The CDR3 bases are TGTGCCTGGAGTGTACGGGACGGCGTGCGGCCCCAGCATTTT. The encoded protein is CAWSVRDGVRPQHF.

The chain has TRBV20-1 and TRBJ1-1; no reliable D call. Germline CDR1 and CDR2: DFQATT and SNEGSKA (reference sequence). CDR3 length: 13 amino acids. Trimming took 1 base from V and 1 from J, leaving 7 bases between them. The CDR3 region is CSARGQANTEAFF. CDR3 DNA sequence: TGCAGTGCTAGAGGCCAGGCGAACACTGAAGCTTTCTTT.

This clonotype was seen repeatedly, ten times or more. This chain joins TRBV12-3 or TRBV12-4 and TRBJ2-1; 8 nucleotides agree with TRBD2. This CDR3 region has 14 residues. Unmatched junction bases numbered 4, after V lost 1 base and J lost 8 bases. The CDR3 bases are TGTGCCAGCAGTTTAGGGCGGGGGGAACATGAGCAGTTCTTC. Translated: CASSLGRGEHEQFF.

The chain combines TRBV20-1 with TRBJ2-3, with 8 bases fitting TRBD2. The V segment lost 6 bases and the J segment 5 bases; nucleotides outside the gene matches: 16. Germline values: CDR1 DFQATT, CDR2 SNEGSKA (reference sequence). CDR3 length: 16 residues. The CDR3 reads CSAEVAGLFTGDTQYF. The CDR3 nucleotides read TGCAGTGCCGAGGTAGCGGGGCTTTTTACAGGAGATACGCAGTATTTT.

The sample holds many counts of this clonotype. The chain is built from TRBV12-3 or TRBV12-4 and TRBJ1-2; D is ambiguous. V lost 3 bases to trimming and J lost 6 bases, with 11 bases between them. The CDR3 covers 13 residues. In DNA, the CDR3 is TGTGCCAGCAGTTTGGGCACAGCCAATGGCTACACCTTC. It codes for CASSLGTANGYTF.

Comment on this clonotype: With a much larger clone just one base away, this may be a read error. V gene TRBV29-1 combines with J gene TRBJ2-5; 9 bases are a match to TRBD1. V was clipped by 6 bases and J by 11 bases; unmatched bases: 10. The CDR3 has 12 amino acids. In germline, CDR1 is SQVTM, CDR2 ANQGSEA. The CDR3 nucleotides read TGCAGCGTGATTGACAGGGGGGCATGGCAGTACTTC. This codes for CSVIDRGAWQYF.

The CDR3 sequence: CASSQVGAQGTFF. DNA for the CDR3: TGTGCCAGCAGCCAAGTCGGGGCTCAGGGAACTTTCTTT. The chain uses TRBV14 and TRBJ1-1, with D possibly being TRBD1 (5 bases). CDR3 length equals 13 residues. The V and J ends lost 1 base and 12 bases respectively, with 15 bases between them. CDR1 is SGHDN and CDR2 is FVKESK in the germline V gene.

This clonotype appeared a few times. This sequence joins TRBV5-1 and TRBJ1-1, with D uncertain. Trimming cost V 0 bases and J 5 bases, with 11 bases left between them. In germline, CDR1 is SGHRS, CDR2 YFSETQ. The CDR3 runs 14 residues. CDR3 protein: CASSLADPGTEAFF. DNA for the CDR3: TGCGCCAGCAGCTTGGCCGATCCGGGGACTGAAGCTTTCTTT.

The chain uses TRBV5-1 and TRBJ1-2; 8 bases are shared with TRBD1. The CDR3 totals 16 residues. Losses at the gene ends were 4 bases for V and 2 bases for J; bases not matched to a gene: 10. CDR1 is SGHRS, CDR2 YFSETQ, per germline. This chain's CDR3 is CASSDRTGFENYGYTF. CDR3 nucleotide sequence: TGCGCCAGCAGCGACCGGACAGGGTTTGAAAACTATGGCTACACCTTC.

Of note for this clonotype: A much larger clone sits a single nucleotide away, making a read error possible. CDR3 amino acids: CSASPGASSYNEQYF. CDR3 coding DNA: TGCAGTGCGAGCCCCGGGGCAAGCTCCTACAATGAGCAGTACTTC. The V call is TRBV20-1, the J call TRBJ2-5; possibly TRBD1 or TRBD2 for D (5 bases each). CDR1 and CDR2 from the germline V gene are DFQATT and SNEGSKA (reference sequence). V lost 6 bases to trimming and J lost 11 bases, with 28 bases between them. This CDR3 region has 15 residues.

This chain uses TRBV7-2 with TRBJ2-2, with TRBD2 matching over 10 bases. The length of the CDR3 is 15 residues. CDR1 is SGHTA and CDR2 is FQGNSA in the germline V gene. V gave up 0 bases and J gave up 6 bases; unmatched junction bases: 1. CDR3 sequence reads: CASSLAGTSAGELFF. The CDR3, as DNA: TGTGCCAGCAGCTTAGCAGGGACTAGCGCCGGGGAGCTGTTTTTT.

The chain joins TRBV5-1 to TRBJ2-3; maybe TRBD2 (6 bases). V was clipped by 0 bases and J by 2 bases, with 10 bases between them. The germline V gene encodes CDR1 SGHRS and CDR2 YFSETQ. This CDR3 is 15 amino acids long. The CDR3: CASSLGLDDTDTQYF. The CDR3 nucleotides are TGCGCCAGCAGCTTGGGACTAGACGACACAGATACGCAGTATTTT.

This clonotype was detected only a few times. The V gene is TRBV7-9, the J gene TRBJ1-1; the D gene is possibly TRBD1 (5 bases). Germline assignment: CDR1 SEHNR and CDR2 FQNEAQ (reference sequence). V was pared by 4 bases and J by 9 bases, with 12 bases between. CDR3 length: 12 amino acids. In nucleotides, the CDR3 is TGTGCCAGCAGCTCTGACCGGGACCAAGCTTTCTTT. Translation gives CASSSDRDQAFF.

The table lists this clonotype with a few counts. J is TRBJ1-5 and V is TRBV12-3 or TRBV12-4, with 8 bases fitting TRBD1. Trimming at V came to 6 bases and at J to 5 bases, leaving 6 bases not matched to a gene. The CDR3 extends over 14 amino acids. CDR3 coding DNA: TGTGCCAGCAGCGACAGGGGAGAAGATCAGCCCCAGCATTTT. Amino acid sequence: CASSDRGEDQPQHF.

The chain combines TRBV20-1 with TRBJ2-5, with D perhaps given as TRBD1 or TRBD2 (5 bases each). Trimming took off 0 bases at V and 14 bases at J, with 25 bases between the two ends. The CDR3 contains 15 residues. Germline V gene data show CDR1 as DFQATT and CDR2 as SNEGSKA (reference sequence). The CDR3 loop reads CSARDHDIGVVRDYF. As DNA, the CDR3 is TGCAGTGCTAGAGATCACGACATAGGCGTCGTCAGGGACTACTTC.

This chain links TRBV2 with TRBJ1-2, with D unclear. Trimming took off 6 bases at V and 8 bases at J, with 13 bases between the two ends. This CDR3 has 12 residues. The germline CDR1 and CDR2 sequences are SNHLY and FYNNEI. This CDR3 reads CASRGTRLGYTF. CDR3 nucleotide sequence: TGTGCCAGCAGGGGAACAAGGTTGGGCTACACCTTC.

The chain uses TRBV18 and TRBJ2-3; possible D gene TRBD2, 5 bases. This CDR3 region has 16 residues. CDR1 is KGHSH, CDR2 LQKENI, per germline. Trimming left V 4 bases short and J 6 bases short, with 20 bases between. The CDR3 sequence: CASSLPTRRGHDTQYF. CDR3 bases: TGTGCCAGCTCACTCCCGACACGTCGAGGGCATGATACGCAGTATTTT. The entire variable domain, with the rest obtained from reference TRBV18 and TRBJ2-3, is as follows: NAGVMQNPRHLVRRRGQEARLRCSPMKGHSHVYWYRQLPEEGLKFMVYLQKENIIDESGMPKERFSAEFPKEGPSILRIQQVVRGDSAAYFCASSLPTRRGHDTQYFGPGTRLTVL.

This chain connects TRBV20-1 to TRBJ1-5; D ambiguous. The germline gives CDR1 DFQATT, CDR2 SNEGSKA (reference sequence). The CDR3 has 14 amino acids. V gave up 4 bases and J gave up 2 bases, with 12 bases separating them. The CDR3 nucleotides read TGCAGTGCTAAATTCCCAGAGGGCAATCAGCCCCAGCATTTT. The encoded protein is CSAKFPEGNQPQHF.

The genes are TRBV7-2 and TRBJ2-1; 7 bases map to TRBD2. CDR1 is SGHTA, CDR2 FQGNSA, per germline. The CDR3 totals 16 residues. Losses at the gene ends were 1 base for V and 4 bases for J; bases not matched to a gene: 7. The DNA for the CDR3 is TGTGCCAGCAGCTTAGATCTGCGGGGGATTTACAATGAGCAGTTCTTC. It yields the protein CASSLDLRGIYNEQFF.

The sample holds many counts of this clonotype. The chain joins TRBV12-3 or TRBV12-4 to TRBJ1-5; the match to TRBD1 covers 9 bases. The CDR3 has 13 amino acids. Losses at the gene ends were 3 bases for V and 8 bases for J; bases not matched to a gene: 2. In DNA form, the CDR3 reads TGTGCCAGCAGTTTTGGACAGGGGAAGCCCCAGCATTTT. Protein product: CASSFGQGKPQHF.

The J gene is TRBJ2-3, the V gene TRBV27, with TRBD2 matching over 10 bases. Germline CDR1 and CDR2: MNHEY and SMNVEV (reference sequence). This CDR3 is built from 16 residues. J gave up 0 bases and V 6 bases, and 6 bases lay outside the gene matches. The DNA for the CDR3 is TGTGCCAGCAGCCATAGCGGGGGGCTTAGCACAGATACGCAGTATTTT. Its translation: CASSHSGGLSTDTQYF.

The rearrangement joins TRBV4-3 to TRBJ2-5, with D uncertain. Trimming took 2 bases from V and 11 from J, leaving 15 bases between them. CDR1 is LGHNA, CDR2 YSLEER, per germline. The CDR3 totals 13 residues. This CDR3 reads CASSQQTGNEQYF. DNA for the CDR3: TGCGCCAGCAGCCAACAGACCGGCAATGAGCAGTACTTC.

DNA for the CDR3: TGCGCCAGCAGCTTGGAGCCAGGGACACAGCCCCAGCATTTT. The encoded protein is CASSLEPGTQPQHF. This chain links TRBV5-1 with TRBJ1-5, with D tentatively TRBD1 (6 bases). The ends were cut back, 0 bases at V and 7 bases at J, with 11 bases in the middle. The CDR3 covers 14 residues. Germline assignment: CDR1 SGHRS and CDR2 YFSETQ.